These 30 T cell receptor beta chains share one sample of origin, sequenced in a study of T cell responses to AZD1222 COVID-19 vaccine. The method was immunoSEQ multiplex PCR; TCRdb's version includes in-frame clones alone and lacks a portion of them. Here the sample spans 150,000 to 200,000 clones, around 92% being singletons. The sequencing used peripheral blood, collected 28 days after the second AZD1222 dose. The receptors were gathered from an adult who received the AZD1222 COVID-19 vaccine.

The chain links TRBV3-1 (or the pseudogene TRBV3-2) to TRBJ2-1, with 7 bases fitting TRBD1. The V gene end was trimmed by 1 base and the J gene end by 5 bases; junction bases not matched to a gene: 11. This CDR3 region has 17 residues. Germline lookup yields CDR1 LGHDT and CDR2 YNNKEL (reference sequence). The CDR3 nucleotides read TGTGCCAGCAGCCAAGGTGGACAGGTGAGGCCCAACAATGAGCAGTTCTTC. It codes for CASSQGGQVRPNNEQFF.

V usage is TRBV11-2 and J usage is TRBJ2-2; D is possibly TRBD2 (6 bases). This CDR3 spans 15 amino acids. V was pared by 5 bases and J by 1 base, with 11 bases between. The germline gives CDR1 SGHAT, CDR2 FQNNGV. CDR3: CASSLGLQNTGELFF. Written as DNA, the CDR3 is TGTGCCAGCAGCCTGGGACTTCAGAACACCGGGGAGCTGTTTTTT.

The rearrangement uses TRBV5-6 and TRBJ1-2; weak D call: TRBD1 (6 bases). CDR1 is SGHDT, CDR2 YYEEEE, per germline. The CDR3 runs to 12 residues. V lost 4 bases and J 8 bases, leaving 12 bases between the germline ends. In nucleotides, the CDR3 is TGTGCCAGCAGCCTGGGTGGGGGCGGCTACACCTTC. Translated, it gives CASSLGGGGYTF.

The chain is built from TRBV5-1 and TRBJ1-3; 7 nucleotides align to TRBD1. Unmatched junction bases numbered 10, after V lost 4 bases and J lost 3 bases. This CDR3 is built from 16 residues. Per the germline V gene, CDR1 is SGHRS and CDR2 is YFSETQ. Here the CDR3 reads CASSKMPDRVGNTIYF. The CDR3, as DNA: TGCGCCAGCAGCAAAATGCCAGACAGGGTTGGAAACACCATATATTTT.

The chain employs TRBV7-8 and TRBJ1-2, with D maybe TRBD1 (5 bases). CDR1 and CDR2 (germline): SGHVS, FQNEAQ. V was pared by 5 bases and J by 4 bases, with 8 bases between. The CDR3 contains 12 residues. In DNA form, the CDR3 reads TGTGCCAGCAGCCCCGGGGGCTATGGCTACACCTTC. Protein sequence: CASSPGGYGYTF.

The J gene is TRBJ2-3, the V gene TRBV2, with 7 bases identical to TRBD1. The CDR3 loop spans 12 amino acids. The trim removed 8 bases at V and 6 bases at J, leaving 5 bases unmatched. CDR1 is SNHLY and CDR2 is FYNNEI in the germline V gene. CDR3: CASSKGADTQYF. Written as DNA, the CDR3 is TGTGCCAGCTCGAAGGGGGCGGATACGCAGTATTTT.

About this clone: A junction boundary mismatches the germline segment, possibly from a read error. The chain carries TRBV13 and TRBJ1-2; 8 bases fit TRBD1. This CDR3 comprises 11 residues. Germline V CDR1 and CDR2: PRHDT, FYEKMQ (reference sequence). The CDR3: CASSLLTGAAF. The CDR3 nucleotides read TGTGCCAGCAGCTTATTGACAGGGGCTGCCTTC.

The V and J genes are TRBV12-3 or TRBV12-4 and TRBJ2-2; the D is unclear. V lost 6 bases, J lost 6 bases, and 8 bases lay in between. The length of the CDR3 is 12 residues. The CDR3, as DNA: TGTGCCAGCAGCCCTTTTTCCGGGGAGCTGTTTTTT. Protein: CASSPFSGELFF.

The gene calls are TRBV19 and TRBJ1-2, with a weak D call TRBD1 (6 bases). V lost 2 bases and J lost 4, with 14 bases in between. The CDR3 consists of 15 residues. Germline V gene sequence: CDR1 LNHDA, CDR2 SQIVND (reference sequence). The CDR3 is CASSIRRDIGYGYTF. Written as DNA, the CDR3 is TGTGCCAGTAGTATACGCCGGGACATCGGCTATGGCTACACCTTC.

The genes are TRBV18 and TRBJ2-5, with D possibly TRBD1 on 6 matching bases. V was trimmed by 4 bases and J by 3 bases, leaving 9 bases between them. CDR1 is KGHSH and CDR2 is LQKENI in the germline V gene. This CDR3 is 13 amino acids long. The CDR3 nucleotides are TGTGCCAGCTCACTCCGACAGGAAGAGACCCAGTACTTC. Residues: CASSLRQEETQYF.

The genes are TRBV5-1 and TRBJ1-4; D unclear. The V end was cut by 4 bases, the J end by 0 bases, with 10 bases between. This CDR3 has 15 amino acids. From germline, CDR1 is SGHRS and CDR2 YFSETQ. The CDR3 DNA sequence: TGCGCCAGCAGCGTTGGCGGCGCAACTAATGAAAAACTGTTTTTT. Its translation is CASSVGGATNEKLFF. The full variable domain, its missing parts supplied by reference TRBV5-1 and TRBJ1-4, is KAGVTQTPRYLIKTRGQQVTLSCSPISGHRSVSWYQQTPGQGLQFLFEYFSETQRNKGNFPGRFSGRQFSNSRSEMNVSTLELGDSALYLCASSVGGATNEKLFFGSGTQLSVL.

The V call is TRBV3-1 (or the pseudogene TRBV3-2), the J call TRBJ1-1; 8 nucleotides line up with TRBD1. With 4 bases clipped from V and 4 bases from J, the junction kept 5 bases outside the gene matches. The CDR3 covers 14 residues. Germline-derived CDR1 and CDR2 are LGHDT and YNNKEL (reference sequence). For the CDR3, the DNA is TGTGCCAGCAGCCTCGGACAGGGCGGCACTGAAGCTTTCTTT. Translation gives CASSLGQGGTEAFF.

Here the CDR3 reads CASSLRSSAPGTQYF. DNA of the CDR3: TGTGCCAGCAGTTTACGCTCTAGCGCCCCGGGGACCCAGTACTTC. The V call is TRBV6-5, the J call TRBJ2-5; D possibly corresponds to TRBD2 (6 bases). Germline V CDR1 and CDR2: MNHEY, SVGAGI. The CDR3 consists of 15 residues. Trimming left V 4 bases short and J 7 bases short, with 19 bases between.

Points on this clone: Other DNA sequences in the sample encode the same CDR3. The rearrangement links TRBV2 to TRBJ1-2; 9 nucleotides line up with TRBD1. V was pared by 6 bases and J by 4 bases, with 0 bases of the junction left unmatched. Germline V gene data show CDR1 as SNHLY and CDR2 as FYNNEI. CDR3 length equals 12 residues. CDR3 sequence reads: CASRQGAYGYTF. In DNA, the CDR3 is TGTGCCAGCAGACAGGGGGCCTATGGCTACACCTTC.

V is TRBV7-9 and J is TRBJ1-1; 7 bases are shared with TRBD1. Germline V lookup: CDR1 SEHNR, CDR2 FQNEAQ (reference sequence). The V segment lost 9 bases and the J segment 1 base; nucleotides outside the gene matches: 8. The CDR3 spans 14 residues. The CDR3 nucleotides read TGTGCCAGTGAGACAGGGTTTTCGAACACTGAAGCTTTCTTT. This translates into CASETGFSNTEAFF.

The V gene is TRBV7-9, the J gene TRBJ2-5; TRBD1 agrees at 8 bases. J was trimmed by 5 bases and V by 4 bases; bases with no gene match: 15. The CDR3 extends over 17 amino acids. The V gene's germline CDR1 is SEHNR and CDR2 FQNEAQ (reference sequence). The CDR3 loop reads CASSSLLGQASGETQYF. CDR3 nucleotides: TGTGCCAGCAGCTCCCTATTGGGACAGGCCTCCGGGGAGACCCAGTACTTC. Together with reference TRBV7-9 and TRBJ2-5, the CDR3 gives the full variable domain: DTGVSQNPRHKITKRGQNVTFRCDPISEHNRLYWYRQTLGQGPEFLTYFQNEAQLEKSRLLSDRFSAERPKGSFSTLEIQRTEQGDSAMYLCASSSLLGQASGETQYFGPGTRLLVL.

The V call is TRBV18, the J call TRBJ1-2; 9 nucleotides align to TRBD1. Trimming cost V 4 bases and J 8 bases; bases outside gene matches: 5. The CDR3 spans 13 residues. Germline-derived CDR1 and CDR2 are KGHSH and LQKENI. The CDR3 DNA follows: TGTGCCAGCTCACAGGACAGGGGCGGCGGCTACACCTTC. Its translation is CASSQDRGGGYTF.

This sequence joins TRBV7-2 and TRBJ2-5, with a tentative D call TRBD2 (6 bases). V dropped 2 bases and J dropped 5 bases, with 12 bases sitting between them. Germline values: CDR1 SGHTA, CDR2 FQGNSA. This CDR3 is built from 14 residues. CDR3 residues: CASSLNRGVETQYF. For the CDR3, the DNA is TGTGCCAGCAGCTTAAATCGCGGGGTGGAGACCCAGTACTTC. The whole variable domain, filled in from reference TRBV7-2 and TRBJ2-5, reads GAGVSQSPSNKVTEKGKDVELRCDPISGHTALYWYRQSLGQGLEFLIYFQGNSAPDKSGLPSDRFSAERTGGSVSTLTIQRTQQEDSAVYLCASSLNRGVETQYFGPGTRLLVL.

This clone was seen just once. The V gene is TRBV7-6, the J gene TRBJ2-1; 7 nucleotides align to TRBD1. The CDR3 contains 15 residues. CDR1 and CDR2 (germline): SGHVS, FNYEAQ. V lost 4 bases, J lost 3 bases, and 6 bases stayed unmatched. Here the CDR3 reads CASSSSGTVYNEQFF. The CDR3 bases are TGTGCCAGCAGCTCCTCCGGGACAGTCTACAATGAGCAGTTCTTC.

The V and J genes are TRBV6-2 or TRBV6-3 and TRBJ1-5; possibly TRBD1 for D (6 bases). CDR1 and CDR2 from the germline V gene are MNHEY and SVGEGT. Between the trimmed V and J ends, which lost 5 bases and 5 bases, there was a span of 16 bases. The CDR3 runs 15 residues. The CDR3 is CASSLQGTRDQPQHF. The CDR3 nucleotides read TGTGCCAGCAGTCTACAGGGTACCCGAGATCAGCCCCAGCATTTT.

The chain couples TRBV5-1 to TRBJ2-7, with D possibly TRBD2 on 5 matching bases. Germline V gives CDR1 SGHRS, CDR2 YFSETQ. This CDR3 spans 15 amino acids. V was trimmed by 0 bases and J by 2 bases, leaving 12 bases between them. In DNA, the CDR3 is TGCGCCAGCAGCTTGGTCCCTAGAGGGACCTACGAGCAGTACTTC. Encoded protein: CASSLVPRGTYEQYF.

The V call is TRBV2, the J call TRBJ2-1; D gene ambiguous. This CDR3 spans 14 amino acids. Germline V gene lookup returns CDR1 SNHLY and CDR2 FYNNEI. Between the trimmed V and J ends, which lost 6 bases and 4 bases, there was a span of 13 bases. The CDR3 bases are TGTGCCAGCAGCGCTGGGGTCCCTTACAATGAGCAGTTCTTC. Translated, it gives CASSAGVPYNEQFF. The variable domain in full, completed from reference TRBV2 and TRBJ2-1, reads EPEVTQTPSHQVTQMGQEVILRCVPISNHLYFYWYRQILGQKVEFLVSFYNNEISEKSEIFDDQFSVERPDGSNFTLKIRSTKLEDSAMYFCASSAGVPYNEQFFGPGTRLTVL.

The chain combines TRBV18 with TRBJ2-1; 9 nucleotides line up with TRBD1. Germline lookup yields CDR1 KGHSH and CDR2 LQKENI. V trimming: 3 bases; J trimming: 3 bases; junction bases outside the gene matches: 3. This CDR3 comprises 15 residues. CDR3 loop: CASSPRDRDYNEQFF. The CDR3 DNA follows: TGTGCCAGCTCACCGAGGGACAGGGACTACAATGAGCAGTTCTTC.

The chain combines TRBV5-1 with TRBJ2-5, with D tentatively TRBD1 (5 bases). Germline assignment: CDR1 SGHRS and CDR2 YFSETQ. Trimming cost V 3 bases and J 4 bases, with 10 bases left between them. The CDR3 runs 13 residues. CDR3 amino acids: CASSYDRTETQYF. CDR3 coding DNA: TGCGCCAGCAGCTATGACAGAACAGAGACCCAGTACTTC.

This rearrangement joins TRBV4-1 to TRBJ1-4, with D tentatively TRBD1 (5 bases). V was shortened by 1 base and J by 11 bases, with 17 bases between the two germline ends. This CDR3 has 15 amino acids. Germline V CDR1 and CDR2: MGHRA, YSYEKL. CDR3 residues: CASSQVSGIDSKLFF. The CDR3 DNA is TGCGCCAGCAGCCAAGTAAGCGGTATTGACAGTAAACTGTTTTTT.

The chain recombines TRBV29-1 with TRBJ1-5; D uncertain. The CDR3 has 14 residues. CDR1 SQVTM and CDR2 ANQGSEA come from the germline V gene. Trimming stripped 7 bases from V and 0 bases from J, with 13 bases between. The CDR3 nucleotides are TGCAGCGCCCTGGACCAAAATAGCAATCAGCCCCAGCATTTT. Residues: CSALDQNSNQPQHF.

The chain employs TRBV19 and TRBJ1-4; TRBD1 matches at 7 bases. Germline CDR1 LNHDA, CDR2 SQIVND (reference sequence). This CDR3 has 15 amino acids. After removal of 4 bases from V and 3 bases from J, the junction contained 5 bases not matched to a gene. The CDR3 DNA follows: TGTGCCAGTAGTAACTGGACAGGTCCTAATGAAAAACTGTTTTTT. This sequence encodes CASSNWTGPNEKLFF.

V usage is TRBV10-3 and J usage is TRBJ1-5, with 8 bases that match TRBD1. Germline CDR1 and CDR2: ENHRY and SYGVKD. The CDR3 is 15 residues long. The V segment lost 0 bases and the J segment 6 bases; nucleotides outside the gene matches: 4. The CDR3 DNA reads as TGTGCCATCAGTGAGTCCACGACAGGGGCTCAGCCCCAGCATTTT. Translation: CAISESTTGAQPQHF.

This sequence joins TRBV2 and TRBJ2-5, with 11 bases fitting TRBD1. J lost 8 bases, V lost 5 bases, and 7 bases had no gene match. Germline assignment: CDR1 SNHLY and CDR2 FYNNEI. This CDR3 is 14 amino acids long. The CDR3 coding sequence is TGTGCCAGCAGTCGGACAGGGGGCTCTATAACCCAGTACTTC. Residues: CASSRTGGSITQYF.

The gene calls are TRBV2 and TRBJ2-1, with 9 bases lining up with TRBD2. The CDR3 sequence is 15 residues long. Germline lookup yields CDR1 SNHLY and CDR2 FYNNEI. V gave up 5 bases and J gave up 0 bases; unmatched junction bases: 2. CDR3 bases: TGTGCCAGCAGTCGTAGCGGGGGCTCCTACAATGAGCAGTTCTTC. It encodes CASSRSGGSYNEQFF. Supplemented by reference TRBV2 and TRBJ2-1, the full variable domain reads EPEVTQTPSHQVTQMGQEVILRCVPISNHLYFYWYRQILGQKVEFLVSFYNNEISEKSEIFDDQFSVERPDGSNFTLKIRSTKLEDSAMYFCASSRSGGSYNEQFFGPGTRLTVL.